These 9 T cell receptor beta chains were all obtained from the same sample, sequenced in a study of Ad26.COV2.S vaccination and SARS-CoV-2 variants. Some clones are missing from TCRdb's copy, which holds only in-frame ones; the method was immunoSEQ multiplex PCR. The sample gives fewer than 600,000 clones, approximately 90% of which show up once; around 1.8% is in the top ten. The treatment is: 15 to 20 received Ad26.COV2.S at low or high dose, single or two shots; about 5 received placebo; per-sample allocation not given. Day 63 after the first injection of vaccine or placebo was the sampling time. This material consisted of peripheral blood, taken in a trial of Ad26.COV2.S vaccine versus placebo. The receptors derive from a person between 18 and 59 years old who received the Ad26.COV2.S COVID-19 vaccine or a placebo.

CDR3 in amino acids: CASRDLGEGYYEQYF. The CDR3 DNA reads as TGTGCCAGCAGGGATCTAGGGGAAGGCTATTACGAGCAGTACTTC. V and J are TRBV6-6 and TRBJ2-7, with D possibly TRBD1 on 5 matching bases. Germline CDR1 MNHNY, CDR2 SVGAGI (reference sequence). Trimming left V 6 bases short and J 4 bases short, with 19 bases between. The CDR3 sequence is 15 residues long.

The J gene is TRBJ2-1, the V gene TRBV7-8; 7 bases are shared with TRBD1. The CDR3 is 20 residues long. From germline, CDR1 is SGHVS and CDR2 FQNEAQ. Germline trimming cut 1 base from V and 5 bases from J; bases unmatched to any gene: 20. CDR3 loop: CASSLGSSGIRTGQNNEQFF. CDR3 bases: TGTGCCAGCAGCTTAGGGAGTTCGGGGATTCGGACAGGTCAGAACAATGAGCAGTTCTTC.

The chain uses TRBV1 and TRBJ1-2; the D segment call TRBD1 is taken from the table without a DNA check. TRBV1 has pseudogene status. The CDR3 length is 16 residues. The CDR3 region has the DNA TGCACCAGCAGCCACGGCCGGGACAGCATGCCTTATGGCTACACCTTC. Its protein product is CTSSHGRDSMPYGYTF.

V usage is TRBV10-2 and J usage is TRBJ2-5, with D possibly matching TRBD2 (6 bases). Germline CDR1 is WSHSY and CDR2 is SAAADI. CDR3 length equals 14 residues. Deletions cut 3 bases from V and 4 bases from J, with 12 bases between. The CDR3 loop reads CASSDSGSGETQYF. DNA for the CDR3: TGCGCCAGCAGTGACAGCGGGTCAGGAGAGACCCAGTACTTC.

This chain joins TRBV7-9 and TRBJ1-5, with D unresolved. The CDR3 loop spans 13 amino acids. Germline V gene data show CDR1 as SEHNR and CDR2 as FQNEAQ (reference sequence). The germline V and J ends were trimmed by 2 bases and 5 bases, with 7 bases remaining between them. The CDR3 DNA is TGTGCCAGCAGCTTAAACCGGGATCAGCCCCAGCATTTT. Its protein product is CASSLNRDQPQHF.

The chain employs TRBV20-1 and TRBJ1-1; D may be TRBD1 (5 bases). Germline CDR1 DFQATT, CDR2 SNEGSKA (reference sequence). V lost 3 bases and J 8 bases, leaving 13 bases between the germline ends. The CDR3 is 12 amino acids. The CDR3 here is CSASSRATEAFF. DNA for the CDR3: TGCAGTGCTAGTAGCAGGGCCACCGAAGCTTTCTTT.

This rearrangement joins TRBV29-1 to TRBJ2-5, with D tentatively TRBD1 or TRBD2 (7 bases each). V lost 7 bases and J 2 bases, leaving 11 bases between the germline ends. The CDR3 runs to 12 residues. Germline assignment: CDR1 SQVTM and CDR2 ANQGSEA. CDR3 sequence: CSGGGQQETQYF. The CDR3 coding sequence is TGCAGCGGGGGGGGACAGCAAGAGACCCAGTACTTC.

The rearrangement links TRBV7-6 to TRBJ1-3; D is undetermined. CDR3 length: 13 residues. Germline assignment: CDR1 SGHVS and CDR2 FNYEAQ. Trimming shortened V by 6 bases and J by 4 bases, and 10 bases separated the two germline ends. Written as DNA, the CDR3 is TGTGCCAGCAGTTCGTTAAGGGGAAACACCATATATTTT. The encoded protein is CASSSLRGNTIYF. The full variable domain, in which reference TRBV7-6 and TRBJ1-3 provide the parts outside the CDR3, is GAGVSQSPRYKVTKRGQDVALRCDPISGHVSLYWYRQALGQGPEFLTYFNYEAQQDKSGLPNDRFSAERPEGSISTLTIQRTEQRDSAMYRCASSSLRGNTIYFGEGSWLTVV.

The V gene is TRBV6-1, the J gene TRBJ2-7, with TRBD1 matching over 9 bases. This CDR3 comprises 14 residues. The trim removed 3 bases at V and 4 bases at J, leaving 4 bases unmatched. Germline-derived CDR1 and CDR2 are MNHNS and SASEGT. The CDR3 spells CASSEGTGWYEQYF. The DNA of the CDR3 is TGTGCCAGCAGTGAGGGGACAGGGTGGTACGAGCAGTACTTC.